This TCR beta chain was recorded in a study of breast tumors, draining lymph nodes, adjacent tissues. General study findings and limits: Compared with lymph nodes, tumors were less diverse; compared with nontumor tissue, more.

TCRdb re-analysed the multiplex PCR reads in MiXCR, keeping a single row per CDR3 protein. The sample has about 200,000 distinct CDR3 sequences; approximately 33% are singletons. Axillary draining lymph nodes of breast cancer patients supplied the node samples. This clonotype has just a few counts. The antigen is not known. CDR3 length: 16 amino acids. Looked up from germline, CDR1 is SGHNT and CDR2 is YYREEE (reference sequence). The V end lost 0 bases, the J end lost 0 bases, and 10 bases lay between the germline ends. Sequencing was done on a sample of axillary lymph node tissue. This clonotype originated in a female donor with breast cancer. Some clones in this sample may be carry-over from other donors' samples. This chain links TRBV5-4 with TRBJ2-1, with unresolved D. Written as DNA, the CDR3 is TGTGCCAGCAGCTTGGGGGCGTCCAGCTCCTACAATGAGCAGTTCTTC. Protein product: CASSLGASSSYNEQFF.